This TCR beta chain was documented in a study of high-grade serous ovarian cancer treatment subgroups. CDR3 length: 15 amino acids. CDR1 MNHEY and CDR2 SVGAGI come from the germline V gene. Trimming stripped 2 bases from V and 4 bases from J, with 12 bases between. This clone was counted once. TCRdb keeps only in-frame clones here, not all; method: immunoSEQ multiplex PCR. The sample records about 16,000 clones, around 73% being singletons. Tumor samples were taken before definitive surgery or chemotherapy. The sequence came from a human donor with high-grade serous ovarian cancer. V gene TRBV6-5 combines with J gene TRBJ2-1; TRBD2 is a possible D gene (6 bases). Sequenced material: tumor tissue. CDR3 sequence: CASSYLGGPYNEQFF. The CDR3 DNA follows: TGTGCCAGCAGTTACCTCGGGGGACCATACAATGAGCAGTTCTTC.